The rows below give T cell receptor beta chains drawn from one sample of a study of beta chain features in type 1 diabetes. The protocol was immunoSEQ multiplex PCR, while the TCRdb copy is restricted to in-frame clones and leaves out a portion. This table has about 290,000 clones, around 7.8% appearing once. The sequencing input was central memory CD4+ T cells from blood. The receptors stem from a woman in her late teens or twenties in good health. CDR3s include the opening cysteine and the closing phenylalanine or tryptophan. The D gene is left open where the match is weak. Where a row states a size, it is once, few, many or the class of an expanded clone; other rows omit it.

>TRBD1|many|TRBJ1-2|TRBV5-4
TGTGCCAGCAGCCCTGGGGACAGAGTTAACTATGGCTACACCTTC
CASSPGDRVNYGYTF
>TRBD2|few|TRBJ2-3|TRBV7-2
TGTGCCAGCAGCTTAGTTAGCGGGGGGGCCGAAGATACGCAGTATTTT
CASSLVSGGAEDTQYF
>TRBD1|few|TRBJ2-5|TRBV27
TGTGCCAGCAGTTTAAGGGACAGGTACCAAGAGACCCAGTACTTC
CASSLRDRYQETQYF
>NA|few|TRBJ2-1|TRBV6-6
TGTGCCAGCAGTTACTTTCAGGGCCCTGGTGAGCAGTTCTTC
CASSYFQGPGEQFF
>NA|NA|TRBJ2-3|TRBV4-1
TGCGCCAGCAGCCGGGGGTGGTCAGATACGCAGTATTTT
CASSRGWSDTQYF
>NA|few|TRBJ1-2|TRBV28
TGTGCCAGCAGACCCCCGCGGTGGGGTTTTAGCTATGGCTACACCTTC
CASRPPRWGFSYGYTF
>NA|NA|TRBJ2-3|TRBV5-6
TGTGCCAGCAGCTCAGGACTAACGAGGCCAGATACGCAGTATTTT
CASSSGLTRPDTQYF
>TRBD1|NA|TRBJ1-1|TRBV4-3
TGCGCCAGCAGCCAAGGGAGGGGGCTTGAAGCTTTCTTT
CASSQGRGLEAFF
>NA|few|TRBJ2-1|TRBV9
TGTGCCAGCAGCGTATTAAATAACAATGAGCAGTTCTTC
CASSVLNNNEQFF
>NA|NA|TRBJ1-1|TRBV2
TGTGCCAGCAGTGGGTCTCTTGGGGGCAACACTGAAGCTTTCTTT
CASSGSLGGNTEAFF
>NA|few|TRBJ1-2|TRBV29-1
TGCAGCGTTGAAGATCCCCGATCGATGGTGGCAGCGGGAGGCTACACCTTC
CSVEDPRSMVAAGGYTF
>TRBD1|NA|TRBJ2-1|TRBV28
TGTGCCAGCAGTTTGGGTTTCGGGACAGGGGCAATAAATGAGCAGTTCTTC
CASSLGFGTGAINEQFF
>NA|NA|TRBJ1-5|TRBV7-3
TGTGCCAGCAGCTATGACACCGGGGGAAGACAGCCCCAGCATTTT
CASSYDTGGRQPQHF
>TRBD1|few|TRBJ2-1|TRBV6-1
TGTGCCAGCAGGCGACAGGGGCCCAATGAGCAGTTCTTC
CASRRQGPNEQFF
>NA|NA|TRBJ2-3|TRBV19
TGTGCCAGTAGTTCCCTTTATAGGGGGGCAAGCACAGATACGCAGTATTTT
CASSSLYRGASTDTQYF
>TRBD2|NA|TRBJ2-5|TRBV27
TGTGCCAGCAGTACTCAACTAGCGGGGAGTCAGACCCAGTACTTC
CASSTQLAGSQTQYF
>TRBD1|few|TRBJ2-1|TRBV10-3
TGTGCCATCAGTGAGTCGGCAACAGGGGTGAGGCAGTTCTTC
CAISESATGVRQFF
>NA|NA|TRBJ1-5|TRBV7-3
TGTGCCAGCAGCTTCGCGGGCCACCGGCCCCAGCATTTT
CASSFAGHRPQHF
>TRBD1|NA|TRBJ1-6|TRBV5-4
TGCGCCAGCAGCCAAGGTTACCGGACAGGGGGCAATTCACCCCTCCACTTT
CASSQGYRTGGNSPLHF
>TRBD1|few|TRBJ1-2|TRBV4-2
TGTGCCAGCAGCCCTCGGACAGGGGTGGGCTATGGCTACACCTTC
CASSPRTGVGYGYTF
>NA|many|TRBJ2-7|TRBV28
TGTGCCAGCAGTCCCCCTTTCTACGAGCAGTACTTC
CASSPPFYEQYF
>TRBD1|NA|TRBJ2-3|TRBV5-1
TGCGCCAGCAGCCGAGGGACAGACGCAGATACGCAGTATTTT
CASSRGTDADTQYF
>NA|NA|TRBJ1-3|TRBV27
TGTGCCAGCAGTTTGGGGTTGGGAAACACCATATATTTT
CASSLGLGNTIYF
>NA|few|TRBJ2-2|TRBV5-1
TGCGCCAGCAGCTTACAGCAGGGTGCCGGGGAGCTGTTTTTT
CASSLQQGAGELFF
>NA|NA|TRBJ2-3|TRBV7-2
TGTGCCAGCAGCTTTATTGCGGGATCTGGCACAGATACGCAGTATTTT
CASSFIAGSGTDTQYF
>NA|NA|TRBJ1-6|TRBV11-2
TGTGCCAGCACTCTTCGGGCAGGGGAGAATTCACCCCTCCACTTT
CASTLRAGENSPLHF
>NA|NA|TRBJ1-3|TRBV7-2
TGTGCCAGCAGCTTACATCCGGTGACTGTTGGAAACACCATATATTTT
CASSLHPVTVGNTIYF
>NA|NA|TRBJ2-2|TRBV4-2
TGTGCCAGCAGCCGGACGGCAGCGGACACCGGGGAGCTGTTTTTT
CASSRTAADTGELFF
>NA|NA|TRBJ2-3|TRBV7-2
TGTGCCAGCAGCTCCCCCACAGATACGCAGTATTTT
CASSSPTDTQYF
>NA|few|TRBJ2-3|TRBV25-1
TGTGCCAGCAGTAGGGGTTCCCCTGGAGATACGCAGTATTTT
CASSRGSPGDTQYF
>NA|many|TRBJ1-4|TRBV18
TGTGCCAGCGGGCAGGGGATAGCAACTAATGAAAAACTGTTTTTT
CASGQGIATNEKLFF
>NA|NA|TRBJ2-1|TRBV9
TGTGCCAGCAGCGTAGGCGTTGTCAATGAGCAGTTCTTC
CASSVGVVNEQFF
>NA|NA|TRBJ1-5|TRBV28
TGTGCCAGCAGTTTGGGAGGTTGGGTGCATTTT
CASSLGGWVHF